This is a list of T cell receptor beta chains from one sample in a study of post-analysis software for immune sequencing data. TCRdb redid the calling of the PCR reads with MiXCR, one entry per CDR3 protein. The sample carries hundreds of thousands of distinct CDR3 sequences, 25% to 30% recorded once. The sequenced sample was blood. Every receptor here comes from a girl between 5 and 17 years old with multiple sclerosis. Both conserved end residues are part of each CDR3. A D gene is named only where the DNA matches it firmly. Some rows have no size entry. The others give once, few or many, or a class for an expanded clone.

CDR3: CASSFRPGTSGTDTQYF
DNA: TGCGCCAGCAGCTTTAGGCCCGGGACTAGCGGAACAGATACGCAGTATTTT
D: TRBD2
size: .
V: TRBV5-1
J: TRBJ2-3

CDR3: CASSYATTASSYEQYF
DNA: TGTGCCAGCAGTTACGCCACGACAGCGAGCTCCTACGAGCAGTACTTC
D: .
size: .
V: TRBV6-2/TRBV6-3
J: TRBJ2-7

CDR3: CASSPSPNNEQFF
DNA: TGTGCCAGCTCACCATCTCCTAACAATGAGCAGTTCTTC
D: .
size: .
V: TRBV18
J: TRBJ2-1

CDR3: CASSTGTGGARYYGYTF
DNA: TGTGCCAGCAGTACCGGGACAGGGGGCGCAAGGTACTATGGCTACACCTTC
D: TRBD1
size: .
V: TRBV28
J: TRBJ1-2

CDR3: CSAVVGVGEQYF
DNA: TGCAGCGCCGTTGTTGGTGTCGGCGAGCAGTACTTC
D: .
size: .
V: TRBV29-1
J: TRBJ2-7

CDR3: CASRRGQGVYGYTF
DNA: TGTGCCAGCAGGCGGGGACAGGGAGTCTATGGCTACACCTTC
D: TRBD1
size: .
V: TRBV5-6
J: TRBJ1-2

CDR3: CASSIEGQSKGETQYF
DNA: TGTGCCAGTAGTATCGAGGGACAGTCAAAGGGAGAGACCCAGTACTTC
D: TRBD1
size: .
V: TRBV19
J: TRBJ2-5

CDR3: CASSFGRTPDTQYF
DNA: TGCGCCAGCAGCTTCGGGCGGACCCCAGATACGCAGTATTTT
D: .
size: .
V: TRBV5-1
J: TRBJ2-3

CDR3: CASSYGRIQETQYF
DNA: TGTGCCAGCAGTTACGGACGGATACAAGAGACCCAGTACTTC
D: .
size: few
V: TRBV6-5
J: TRBJ2-5

CDR3: CASSVEPLGGDNQPQHF
DNA: TGTGCCAGCAGCGTAGAGCCCTTGGGAGGGGACAATCAGCCCCAGCATTTT
D: .
size: .
V: TRBV9
J: TRBJ1-5

CDR3: CASSLRLSLAGTDTQYF
DNA: TGTGCCAGCAGCTTACGTCTTTCGCTAGCGGGCACAGATACGCAGTATTTT
D: TRBD2
size: .
V: TRBV7-9
J: TRBJ2-3

CDR3: CARRHRPYEQYF
DNA: TGTGCCAGAAGACACCGACCTTACGAGCAGTACTTC
D: .
size: .
V: TRBV2
J: TRBJ2-7

CDR3: CASSLLRTDTQYF
DNA: TGTGCCAGCAGTTTACTGAGAACAGATACGCAGTATTTT
D: .
size: .
V: TRBV12-3/TRBV12-4
J: TRBJ2-3

CDR3: CASVRLAGGKTYAEQFF
DNA: TGTGCCAGCGTTAGACTAGCGGGAGGCAAAACCTACGCTGAGCAGTTCTTC
D: TRBD2
size: few
V: TRBV7-9
J: TRBJ2-1

CDR3: CASSLSGNEQFF
DNA: TGTGCCAGCAGTTTGTCCGGCAATGAGCAGTTCTTC
D: .
size: many
V: TRBV12-3/TRBV12-4
J: TRBJ2-1

CDR3: CASSDAGGPAYNEQFF
DNA: TGTGCCAGCAGTGATGCGGGGGGGCCCGCCTACAATGAGCAGTTCTTC
D: TRBD2
size: .
V: TRBV2
J: TRBJ2-1

CDR3: CASSSQGNYGYTF
DNA: TGTGCCAGCAGTTCACAGGGGAACTATGGCTACACCTTC
D: TRBD1
size: .
V: TRBV28
J: TRBJ1-2

CDR3: CASSLPQFADTQYF
DNA: TGTGCCAGCAGCCTGCCCCAGTTTGCAGATACGCAGTATTTT
D: .
size: .
V: TRBV7-9
J: TRBJ2-3

CDR3: CATRTDTSQYF
DNA: TGTGCCACCAGGACAGACACTTCACAGTACTTC
D: .
size: .
V: TRBV10-3
J: TRBJ2-7

CDR3: CASSFVPYNEQFF
DNA: TGTGCCAGCAGTTTCGTCCCCTACAATGAGCAGTTCTTC
D: .
size: many
V: TRBV12-3/TRBV12-4
J: TRBJ2-1

CDR3: CSVQGGGETQYF
DNA: TGCAGCGTACAGGGGGGAGGAGAGACCCAGTACTTC
D: TRBD1
size: many
V: TRBV29-1
J: TRBJ2-5

CDR3: CSAPISKQWEETQYF
DNA: TGCAGTGCTCCGATCTCCAAACAGTGGGAAGAGACCCAGTACTTC
D: .
size: few
V: TRBV20-1
J: TRBJ2-5

CDR3: CASSTRTSGRIEQYF
DNA: TGTGCCAGCAGTACTCGGACTAGCGGGAGGATCGAGCAGTACTTC
D: TRBD2
size: many
V: TRBV27
J: TRBJ2-7

CDR3: CASSPRRGGYYGYTF
DNA: TGTGCCAGCAGCCCACGACGGGGGGGGTACTATGGCTACACCTTC
D: .
size: .
V: TRBV7-2
J: TRBJ1-2

CDR3: CSARHGGLDGYTF
DNA: TGCAGTGCTAGACATGGGGGGTTGGATGGCTACACCTTC
D: .
size: .
V: TRBV20-1
J: TRBJ1-2

CDR3: CASGTTFGTAGGPQEQYF
DNA: TGTGCCAGCGGAACTACCTTTGGGACAGCGGGAGGGCCCCAAGAGCAGTACTTC
D: TRBD2
size: few
V: TRBV27
J: TRBJ2-7

CDR3: CASSSRDTGTGESTDTQYF
DNA: TGTGCCAGCAGCTCCAGAGATACCGGGACAGGGGAGAGCACAGATACGCAGTATTTT
D: TRBD1
size: .
V: TRBV7-9
J: TRBJ2-3

CDR3: CASSLNRGVSDGYTF
DNA: TGTGCCAGCAGCTTGAATAGGGGAGTCTCCGATGGCTACACCTTC
D: .
size: few
V: TRBV11-2
J: TRBJ1-2

CDR3: CSARGHPTGVQETQYF
DNA: TGCAGTGCTAGAGGGCACCCGACGGGGGTCCAAGAGACCCAGTACTTC
D: .
size: .
V: TRBV20-1
J: TRBJ2-5

CDR3: CASSRTPGNEQFF
DNA: TGTGCCAGCAGCCGTACCCCGGGCAATGAGCAGTTCTTC
D: .
size: .
V: TRBV5-5
J: TRBJ2-1

CDR3: CSARDHGGAREQYF
DNA: TGCAGTGCTAGAGATCATGGGGGGGCGAGGGAGCAGTACTTC
D: .
size: few
V: TRBV20-1
J: TRBJ2-5

CDR3: CSAPVTYNEQFF
DNA: TGCAGTGCGCCCGTCACTTACAATGAGCAGTTCTTC
D: .
size: many
V: TRBV20-1
J: TRBJ2-1

CDR3: CSALLAGRYNEQFF
DNA: TGCAGTGCTCTCCTAGCGGGACGGTACAATGAGCAGTTCTTC
D: TRBD2
size: few
V: TRBV20-1
J: TRBJ2-1

CDR3: CASHGLLSQETQYF
DNA: TGTGCCAGTCACGGGCTGCTAAGCCAAGAGACCCAGTACTTC
D: .
size: .
V: TRBV2
J: TRBJ2-5

CDR3: CASSLGAGDTQYF
DNA: TGTGCCAGCAGCTTAGGAGCCGGAGATACGCAGTATTTT
D: .
size: many
V: TRBV7-9
J: TRBJ2-3

CDR3: CASSRGGPEHF
DNA: TGTGCCAGCAGTCGGGGGGGACCTGAGCATTTT
D: .
size: many
V: TRBV12-3/TRBV12-4
J: TRBJ1-5

CDR3: CSARGSVQETQYF
DNA: TGCAGTGCTAGAGGGAGCGTACAAGAGACCCAGTACTTC
D: .
size: few
V: TRBV20-1
J: TRBJ2-5

CDR3: CASSSPGAGEANEQYF
DNA: TGTGCCAGCAGCTCCCCTGGGGCAGGGGAGGCTAACGAGCAGTACTTC
D: .
size: few
V: TRBV3-1
J: TRBJ2-7

CDR3: CSARSGRERDSYEQYF
DNA: TGCAGTGCTCGTAGCGGGAGAGAAAGGGATTCCTACGAGCAGTACTTC
D: TRBD2
size: .
V: TRBV20-1
J: TRBJ2-7

CDR3: CATSDFSGVETQYF
DNA: TGTGCCACCAGTGATTTTTCGGGGGTGGAGACCCAGTACTTC
D: .
size: few
V: TRBV24-1
J: TRBJ2-5

CDR3: CASSQDSRYEQYF
DNA: TGTGCCAGCAGCCAAGATTCCCGGTACGAGCAGTACTTC
D: .
size: .
V: TRBV4-2
J: TRBJ2-7

CDR3: CSARRLAGGSGETQYF
DNA: TGCAGTGCTAGAAGACTAGCGGGAGGGAGTGGGGAGACCCAGTACTTC
D: TRBD2
size: few
V: TRBV20-1
J: TRBJ2-5

CDR3: CASSRTIRDQINRYTQYF
DNA: TGTGCCAGCAGTCGAACTATTAGGGACCAAATAAACCGCTATACGCAGTATTTT
D: .
size: few
V: TRBV27
J: TRBJ2-3

CDR3: CSARIRERYEQYF
DNA: TGCAGTGCTAGGATACGGGAACGCTACGAGCAGTACTTC
D: .
size: .
V: TRBV20-1
J: TRBJ2-7

CDR3: CSARRSRDDYPEAFF
DNA: TGCAGTGCTAGACGGAGCCGGGACGACTATCCTGAAGCTTTCTTT
D: .
size: .
V: TRBV20-1
J: TRBJ1-1

CDR3: CASSTSGTGRNEQFF
DNA: TGTGCCAGCAGCACATCCGGGACAGGGAGGAATGAGCAGTTCTTC
D: TRBD1
size: .
V: TRBV7-2
J: TRBJ2-1

CDR3: CASRDGTNYGYTF
DNA: TGCGCCAGCCGGGACGGGACTAACTATGGCTACACCTTC
D: .
size: .
V: TRBV5-1
J: TRBJ1-2

CDR3: CASWVRFGGTLTKSSYEQYF
DNA: TGTGCCAGCTGGGTCAGGTTCGGGGGGACTCTGACTAAGAGCTCCTACGAGCAGTACTTC
D: .
size: few
V: TRBV21-1
J: TRBJ2-7

CDR3: CSARDLTGNSYEQFF
DNA: TGCAGTGCTAGAGACCTTACAGGGAATTCCTACGAGCAGTTCTTC
D: .
size: .
V: TRBV20-1
J: TRBJ2-1

CDR3: CATTLSGHPSADTQYF
DNA: TGCGCCACCACTCTTAGCGGGCATCCCAGTGCAGATACGCAGTATTTT
D: TRBD2
size: .
V: TRBV5-1
J: TRBJ2-3

CDR3: CASSPSTSGRLSEQYF
DNA: TGTGCCAGCAGCCCATCTACTAGCGGGAGGTTATCGGAGCAGTACTTC
D: TRBD2
size: .
V: TRBV7-2
J: TRBJ2-7

CDR3: CASSLGAGGRSYNEQFF
DNA: TGTGCCAGCAGTTTAGGGGCGGGGGGGCGGTCCTACAATGAGCAGTTCTTC
D: TRBD2
size: .
V: TRBV12-3/TRBV12-4
J: TRBJ2-1

CDR3: CASSEGPLGYGYTF
DNA: TGTGCCAGCAGTGAAGGACCACTGGGCTATGGCTACACCTTC
D: .
size: few
V: TRBV6-1
J: TRBJ1-2

CDR3: CASSRGQGQPQHF
DNA: TGCGCCAGCAGCCGAGGACAGGGCCAGCCCCAGCATTTT
D: TRBD1
size: few
V: TRBV4-1
J: TRBJ1-5

CDR3: CASSYTGQPLYGYTF
DNA: TGTGCCAGCTCTTATACCGGGCAGCCTCTCTATGGCTACACCTTC
D: .
size: .
V: TRBV18
J: TRBJ1-2

CDR3: CASRPTGANVLTF
DNA: TGCGCCAGCAGACCGACTGGGGCCAACGTCCTGACTTTC
D: .
size: .
V: TRBV5-1
J: TRBJ2-6

CDR3: CASRMTDSLADTQYF
DNA: TGTGCCAGCAGGATGACGGATTCTCTCGCAGATACGCAGTATTTT
D: .
size: few
V: TRBV9
J: TRBJ2-3

CDR3: CASSLRTSGRTGPEQFF
DNA: TGTGCCAGCAGCCTGCGGACTAGCGGGAGGACCGGTCCTGAGCAGTTCTTC
D: TRBD2
size: .
V: TRBV5-6
J: TRBJ2-1

CDR3: CASSPRLGTSGNNEQFF
DNA: TGTGCCAGCAGCCCCCGTCTCGGGACTAGCGGCAACAATGAGCAGTTCTTC
D: TRBD2
size: .
V: TRBV7-2
J: TRBJ2-1